This is a list of T cell receptor beta chains from one sample in a study of cytomegalovirus exposure and HLA in healthy donors. Using immunoSEQ multiplex PCR, the repertoire was profiled, and TCRdb retains in-frame clones only, with some absent. The sample includes about 150,000 clones, roughly 78% seen only once; the top ten take approximately 2.9%. Input material: PBMCs. These receptors were obtained from a middle-aged man in good health and CMV-seropositive. CDR3s leave out the opening cysteine and the closing phenylalanine or tryptophan. The order of the fields is J gene, V gene, CDR3 protein.

>TRBJ1-2|TRBV28
ASSSDRGHLGYT
>TRBJ1-3|TRBV7-9
ASIQGAGNTIY
>TRBJ1-2|TRBV4-3
ASSQEYSNYGYT
>TRBJ1-2|TRBV4-1
ASSQRGGYT
>TRBJ1-4|TRBV7-9
ASSLVSLGGKLF
>TRBJ2-7|TRBV21-1
ASSTRTSGSTYEQY
>TRBJ2-2|TRBV7-8
ASSLGQYTGELF
>TRBJ2-7|TRBV29-1
SVEIGDRGQPEQY
>TRBJ2-1|TRBV6-5
ASSNTSGSYNEQF
>TRBJ1-1|TRBV5-6
ASIAGQFPTEAF
>TRBJ1-1|TRBV7-8
ASTQGTLNTEAF
>TRBJ1-5|TRBV2
ASSGGAHQPQH